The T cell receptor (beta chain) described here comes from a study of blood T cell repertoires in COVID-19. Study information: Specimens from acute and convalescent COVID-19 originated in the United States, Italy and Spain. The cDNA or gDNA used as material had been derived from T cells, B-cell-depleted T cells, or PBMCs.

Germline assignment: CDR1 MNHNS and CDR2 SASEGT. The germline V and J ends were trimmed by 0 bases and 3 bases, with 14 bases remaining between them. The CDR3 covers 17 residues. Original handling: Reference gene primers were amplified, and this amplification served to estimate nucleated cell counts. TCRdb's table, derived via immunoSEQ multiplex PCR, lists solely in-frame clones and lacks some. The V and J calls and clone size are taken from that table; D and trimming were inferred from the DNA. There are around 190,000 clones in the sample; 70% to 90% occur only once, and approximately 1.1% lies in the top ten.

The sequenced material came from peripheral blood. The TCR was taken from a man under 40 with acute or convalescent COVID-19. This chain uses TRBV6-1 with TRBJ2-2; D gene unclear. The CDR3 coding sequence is TGTGCCAGCAGTGAAGCGCTGACTCGTCGTCACACCGGGGAGCTGTTTTTT. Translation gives CASSEALTRRHTGELFF.